This passage covers 17 T cell receptor beta chains from one sample sequenced in a study of CD8+CD57+ T cells in acquired aplastic anemia. Profiles of TCR beta VDJ and CDR3 were generated from a genomic DNA template. TCRdb ran MiXCR on the reads and lists one entry per CDR3 protein. The data show 100,000 to 150,000 distinct CDR3 sequences, about 48% seen once. The sequenced sample consisted of sorted CD4+, CD8+, or CD8+CD57+ T cells (not recorded which) from PBMCs. Receptors were obtained from a human donor in good health, serving as a control.

This clonotype was observed many times. This rearrangement joins TRBV7-9 to TRBJ1-4, with 7 positions matching TRBD1. The CDR3 contains 14 residues. Trimming took 5 bases from V and 7 from J; bases not matched to a gene: 7. Germline CDR1 and CDR2: SEHNR and FQNEAQ (reference sequence). The chain's CDR3 is CASSQGQDGEKLFF. CDR3 DNA: TGTGCCAGCAGCCAAGGACAGGATGGTGAAAAACTGTTTTTT.

This clonotype was seen more than once but under ten times. A much larger clone lies a single base off, so this may be a read error. This rearrangement joins TRBV10-1 to TRBJ2-7, with TRBD2 identical over 7 bases. CDR1 and CDR2 (germline): WNHNN, SYGVQD (reference sequence). The CDR3 has 13 residues. The CDR3 loop is CTSSSLGDYGQYF. CDR3 in DNA: TGCACCAGCAGTAGCCTCGGGGACTACGGGCAGTACTTC.

For this clonotype: This may stem from a read error, because a much larger clone lies one nucleotide away. J is TRBJ2-5 and V is TRBV5-1; D is possibly TRBD2 (7 bases). The length of the CDR3 is 16 residues. Trimming removed 1 base at V and 4 bases at J, with 17 bases between. The germline CDR1 and CDR2 sequences are SGHRS and YFSETQ. Here the CDR3 reads CASSLPLEGGRETQYF. Written as DNA, the CDR3 is TGCGCCAGCAGCTTGCCCCTAGAGGGGGGGCGAGAGACCCAGTACTTC.

This clonotype was seen ten or more times. The chain links TRBV12-3 or TRBV12-4 to TRBJ2-2, with D perhaps TRBD1 or TRBD2 (5 bases each). The germline V and J ends were trimmed by 3 bases and 7 bases, with 15 bases remaining between them. The CDR3 totals 15 residues. The CDR3 here is CASSFPGTISGELFF. The CDR3 bases are TGTGCCAGCAGTTTTCCGGGGACCATTAGCGGGGAGCTGTTTTTT.

The genes are TRBV7-8 and TRBJ1-5; TRBD1 aligns across 9 bases. The CDR3 sequence is 15 residues long. With 3 bases clipped from V and 7 bases from J, the junction kept 7 bases outside the gene matches. From germline, CDR1 is SGHVS and CDR2 FQNEAQ. CDR3 sequence (DNA): TGTGCCAGCAGCTTGGGGACAGGGTTGTGGCAGCCCCAGCATTTT. Its protein product is CASSLGTGLWQPQHF.

Turning to this clonotype: One end of the junction does not line up with germline, which may come from a read error. The rearrangement links TRBV7-2 to TRBJ2-7; TRBD1 is a possible D gene (7 bases). The CDR3 consists of 13 residues. In germline, CDR1 is SGHTA, CDR2 FQGNSA. The CDR3, as DNA: TGCGCCAGCAGCAGGGGGGAAGCCTACGAGCAGTACTTC. Protein product: CASSRGEAYEQYF.

Ten or more counts support this clonotype. The J gene is TRBJ2-7, the V gene TRBV7-2, with D possibly being TRBD1 (6 bases). Trimming left V 5 bases short and J 4 bases short, with 27 bases between. The CDR3 consists of 18 residues. Per the germline V gene, CDR1 is SGHTA and CDR2 is FQGNSA. The CDR3 bases are TGTGCCAGCAGCCTTGTGGCCCTCTCAGGGGTAGATGGTTACGAGCAGTACTTC. It translates to CASSLVALSGVDGYEQYF.

This clonotype was detected many times. The rearrangement joins TRBV27 to TRBJ1-2; 12 bases align to TRBD1. Looked up from germline, CDR1 is MNHEY and CDR2 is SMNVEV (reference sequence). The CDR3 runs to 17 residues. J gave up 2 bases and V 3 bases, and 7 bases lay outside the gene matches. The CDR3, as DNA: TGTGCCAGCAGTTTTACGACCGGGACAGGGGGCAACTATGGCTACACCTTC. It specifies CASSFTTGTGGNYGYTF.

A single count supports this clonotype. The V gene is TRBV19, the J gene TRBJ2-7, with 10 nucleotides matching TRBD2. V trimming: 6 bases; J trimming: 0 bases; junction bases outside the gene matches: 17. Germline values: CDR1 LNHDA, CDR2 SQIVND (reference sequence). The length of the CDR3 is 19 residues. The CDR3 bases are TGTGCCAGTAGCCCCCGATGGGCTAGCGGGGGACAGTCCTCCTACGAGCAGTACTTC. Encoded protein: CASSPRWASGGQSSYEQYF.

The genes are TRBV6-5 and TRBJ2-3; D gene unclear. Per the germline V gene, CDR1 is MNHEY and CDR2 is SVGAGI. Between the trimmed V and J ends, which lost 2 bases and 9 bases, there was a span of 6 bases. This CDR3 spans 11 amino acids. The CDR3, as DNA: TGTGCCAGCAGTTACGGGATCACGCAGTATTTT. Translation: CASSYGITQYF.

This clonotype has at least ten counts. The V call is TRBV11-2, the J call TRBJ1-6; D perhaps matches TRBD1 (6 bases). The CDR3 covers 17 residues. The ends were cut back, 0 bases at V and 8 bases at J, with 17 bases in the middle. Germline V CDR1 and CDR2: SGHAT, FQNNGV. CDR3 sequence (DNA): TGTGCCAGCAGCTTAGACAGGGGACGCCCCGGATATTCACCCCTCCACTTT. Protein: CASSLDRGRPGYSPLHF.

The chain carries TRBV5-1 and TRBJ2-5; 8 nucleotides agree with TRBD2. Germline V gene sequence: CDR1 SGHRS, CDR2 YFSETQ. The CDR3 covers 17 residues. After removal of 0 bases from V and 1 base from J, the junction contained 8 bases not matched to a gene. The CDR3 DNA is TGCGCCAGCAGCTTGGCCAGAGGTAGCGGGATCCAAGAGACCCAGTACTTC. It yields the protein CASSLARGSGIQETQYF.

This clonotype showed up many times. The chain has TRBV3-1 and TRBJ1-1; 9 bases align to TRBD1. Germline assignment: CDR1 LGHDT and CDR2 YNNKEL (reference sequence). This CDR3 has 16 residues. With V trimmed by 2 bases and J by 3 bases, 7 bases remained unmatched. The CDR3 loop reads CASSQSGQGSDTEAFF. The CDR3 DNA reads as TGTGCCAGCAGCCAATCCGGACAGGGGAGTGACACTGAAGCTTTCTTT.

Many counts were recorded for this clonotype. The chain has TRBV12-3 or TRBV12-4 and TRBJ2-7; 10 bases are a match to TRBD2. V lost 0 bases, J lost 4 bases, and 6 bases stayed unmatched. The CDR3 runs to 16 residues. The chain's CDR3 is CASSLAASGGVYEQYF. The CDR3 DNA is TGTGCCAGCAGTTTAGCGGCGAGCGGGGGGGTTTACGAGCAGTACTTC.

The V call is TRBV9, the J call TRBJ1-6; 7 bases are shared with TRBD1. V shed 3 bases, J shed 9 bases, and the junction held 9 bases outside the gene matches. The germline V gene has CDR1 SGDLS and CDR2 YYNGEE. This CDR3 is 15 amino acids long. CDR3 in DNA: TGTGCCAGCAGCGCAACTCGGGACAGCGGTTCACCCCTCCACTTT. Translation: CASSATRDSGSPLHF. The complete variable domain, with remaining parts taken from reference TRBV9 and TRBJ1-6, reads DSGVTQTPKHLITATGQRVTLRCSPRSGDLSVYWYQQSLDQGLQFLIQYYNGEERAKGNILERFSAQQFPDLHSELNLSSLELGDSALYFCASSATRDSGSPLHFGNGTRLTVT.

This rearrangement joins TRBV2 to TRBJ1-2, with a weak D call TRBD1 (6 bases). The CDR3 extends over 14 amino acids. Trimming removed 6 bases at V and 4 bases at J, with 15 bases between. Germline CDR1 SNHLY, CDR2 FYNNEI. The CDR3 loop is CASSTERTVYGYTF. DNA of the CDR3: TGTGCCAGCAGCACAGAGAGGACAGTCTATGGCTACACCTTC. Full variable domain (missing parts from reference TRBV2 and TRBJ1-2): EPEVTQTPSHQVTQMGQEVILRCVPISNHLYFYWYRQILGQKVEFLVSFYNNEISEKSEIFDDQFSVERPDGSNFTLKIRSTKLEDSAMYFCASSTERTVYGYTFGSGTRLTVV.

In its sample, this clonotype was seen many times. The chain couples TRBV10-3 to TRBJ2-1; 8 bases are shared with TRBD1. Trimming took 6 bases from V and 4 from J; bases not matched to a gene: 8. CDR1 is ENHRY, CDR2 SYGVKD, per germline. The CDR3 is 15 residues long. The CDR3 DNA reads as TGTGCCATCAGCGGGACAGACAGGGGTTACAATGAGCAGTTCTTC. It codes for CAISGTDRGYNEQFF.